One sample yielded the 18 T cell receptor beta chains listed below, sequenced in a study of neoadjuvant anti-PD-1 for oral cavity cancer. The data were produced by immunoSEQ multiplex PCR, yet TCRdb's version contains in-frame clones alone and is incomplete. Among fewer than 8,500 clones listed, over 65% were seen once. The source was PBMCs, collected before nivolumab (anti-PD-1) treatment. The receptor source for this set is a person aged 40 to 85 with oral cavity squamous cell carcinoma.

The chain joins TRBV19 to TRBJ2-2; D gene unclear. There are 13 residues in the CDR3. V lost 7 bases to trimming and J lost 3 bases, with 9 bases between them. Germline values: CDR1 LNHDA, CDR2 SQIVND (reference sequence). The CDR3 nucleotides are TGTGCCAGTAAACACAGAGACACCGGGGAGCTGTTTTTT. Its translation is CASKHRDTGELFF.

The chain employs TRBV5-8 and TRBJ2-7; D might be TRBD1 or TRBD2, each matching 5 bases. V lost 4 bases, J lost 2 bases, and 22 bases lay in between. The CDR3 extends over 17 amino acids. Germline assignment: CDR1 SGHTS and CDR2 YDEGEE. CDR3 DNA sequence: TGTGCCAGCAGCCCCGGGACCCGCAGAAAAGGGGCCTACGAGCAGTACTTC. Encoded protein: CASSPGTRRKGAYEQYF.

The J gene is TRBJ1-3, the V gene TRBV5-6; D is ambiguous. Germline lookup yields CDR1 SGHDT and CDR2 YYEEEE. V gave up 7 bases and J gave up 0 bases, with 11 bases separating them. The CDR3 loop spans 14 amino acids. CDR3 nucleotides: TGTGCCAGCTCCAGGCAGTACTCTGGAAACACCATATATTTT. Protein product: CASSRQYSGNTIYF.

This chain uses TRBV2 with TRBJ2-7; D ambiguous. Trimming left V 7 bases short and J 3 bases short, with 16 bases between. CDR1 SNHLY and CDR2 FYNNEI come from the germline V gene. This CDR3 has 14 residues. The CDR3 here is CASTQDRWNYEQYF. DNA of the CDR3: TGTGCCAGCACTCAGGACCGATGGAACTACGAGCAGTACTTC.

The chain employs TRBV7-6 and TRBJ2-3; D gene unclear. The V gene lost 4 bases and the J gene lost 6 bases, with 14 bases spanning the gap. Germline CDR1 reads SGHVS; CDR2 reads FNYEAQ. The CDR3 contains 14 residues. The chain's CDR3 is CASSSSSFIDTQYF. The CDR3 coding sequence is TGTGCCAGCAGCTCCTCGTCGTTCATTGATACGCAGTATTTT.

This clone was counted between two and nine times. The chain uses TRBV5-1 and TRBJ1-3, with 7 nucleotides matching TRBD1. The CDR3 length is 15 residues. Trimming cost V 7 bases and J 1 base; bases outside gene matches: 8. CDR1 is SGHRS and CDR2 is YFSETQ in the germline V gene. This chain's CDR3 is CASGDRASSGNTIYF. The CDR3 DNA reads as TGCGCCAGCGGTGACAGGGCCTCATCTGGAAACACCATATATTTT.

The J gene is TRBJ1-1, the V gene TRBV6-5; the match to TRBD1 covers 8 bases. V shed 5 bases and J 5 bases; nucleotides not matched to a gene: 7. CDR1 MNHEY and CDR2 SVGAGI come from the germline V gene. The CDR3 is made up of 14 amino acids. CDR3 loop: CASSRQGARTEAFF. CDR3 bases: TGTGCCAGCAGTAGGCAGGGGGCGCGAACTGAAGCTTTCTTT.

The chain has TRBV6-6 and TRBJ2-5, with 10 bases that match TRBD1. J was trimmed by 2 bases and V by 5 bases; bases with no gene match: 8. Germline CDR1 and CDR2: MNHNY and SVGAGI (reference sequence). This CDR3 region has 16 residues. The DNA for the CDR3 is TGTGCCAGCAGTCGAGGGGGACAGGGGCCGCAAGAGACCCAGTACTTC. The encoded protein is CASSRGGQGPQETQYF.

J is TRBJ2-7 and V is TRBV5-8; D is unresolved. The CDR3 spans 16 residues. Trimming took off 7 bases at V and 0 bases at J, with 20 bases between the two ends. CDR1 and CDR2 (germline): SGHTS, YDEGEE. The CDR3 DNA reads as TGTGCCAGCGAGGCTTTCGGCAGGCAGAGCTCCTACGAGCAGTACTTC. The encoded protein is CASEAFGRQSSYEQYF.

The chain combines TRBV6-5 with TRBJ1-2; perhaps TRBD1 as D (5 bases). The CDR3 is 12 residues long. CDR1 MNHEY and CDR2 SVGAGI come from the germline V gene. Trimming pared 9 bases from V and 5 bases from J, leaving 13 bases between. This CDR3 is CASTSGRYGYTF. The DNA of the CDR3 is TGTGCCAGTACCTCAGGGAGGTATGGCTACACCTTC.

This clone was recorded once. The chain is built from TRBV19 and TRBJ1-5; D perhaps matches TRBD1 (5 bases). The V end was cut by 5 bases, the J end by 0 bases, with 14 bases between. Germline-derived CDR1 and CDR2 are LNHDA and SQIVND (reference sequence). The CDR3 loop spans 16 amino acids. The CDR3 region is CASSPSAGNSNQPQHF. CDR3 DNA: TGTGCCAGTAGTCCGAGCGCAGGGAATAGCAATCAGCCCCAGCATTTT.

In this sample, this clone turned up once. This chain links TRBV29-1 with TRBJ2-7; D may be TRBD1 (5 bases). This CDR3 region has 13 residues. The germline gives CDR1 SQVTM, CDR2 ANQGSEA. Trimming left V 3 bases short and J 2 bases short, with 11 bases between. CDR3 sequence: CSVERPDTYEQYF. The CDR3, as DNA: TGCAGCGTTGAGAGACCGGACACCTACGAGCAGTACTTC.

This clone came up once. CDR3 DNA sequence: TGTGCCAGCAGCTCAACAGTGGGGGTTCGCTACGAGCAGTACTTC. This sequence encodes CASSSTVGVRYEQYF. The rearrangement joins TRBV7-9 to TRBJ2-7; the D call may be TRBD1 or TRBD2 (5 bases each). V was trimmed by 4 bases and J by 3 bases, leaving 16 bases between them. Germline-derived CDR1 and CDR2 are SEHNR and FQNEAQ (reference sequence). CDR3 size: 15 residues. Looking up the rest from reference TRBV7-9 and TRBJ2-7 gives the full variable domain: DTGVSQNPRHKITKRGQNVTFRCDPISEHNRLYWYRQTLGQGPEFLTYFQNEAQLEKSRLLSDRFSAERPKGSFSTLEIQRTEQGDSAMYLCASSSTVGVRYEQYFGPGTRLTVT.

This chain joins TRBV18 and TRBJ2-5; D ambiguous. Germline V lookup: CDR1 KGHSH, CDR2 LQKENI. V gave up 3 bases and J gave up 2 bases, with 13 bases separating them. This CDR3 has 15 amino acids. The CDR3 protein is CASSPKSWQQETQYF. The CDR3 DNA follows: TGTGCCAGCTCACCGAAGTCGTGGCAGCAAGAGACCCAGTACTTC.

This clone was counted a few times. The J gene is TRBJ2-7, the V gene TRBV4-1; 10 nucleotides align to TRBD1. The J segment lost 2 bases and the V segment lost 4 bases, leaving 5 bases of the junction unmatched. The CDR3 has 15 residues. CDR1 and CDR2 (germline): MGHRA, YSYEKL. The CDR3 protein is CASSLGTGETYEQYF. Written as DNA, the CDR3 is TGCGCCAGCAGCCTTGGGACAGGGGAAACCTACGAGCAGTACTTC.

The rearrangement joins TRBV2 to TRBJ2-7; the D is unclear. V was trimmed by 2 bases and J by 9 bases, leaving 8 bases between them. The CDR3 runs to 11 residues. Germline CDR1 reads SNHLY; CDR2 reads FYNNEI. The DNA for the CDR3 is TGTGCCAGCAGTGAAAGTGCCGGGCAGTACTTC. Its protein product is CASSESAGQYF.

The chain recombines TRBV25-1 with TRBJ2-5; 13 bases are shared with TRBD2. The trim removed 8 bases at V and 4 bases at J, leaving 7 bases unmatched. The CDR3 spans 15 residues. Germline CDR1 reads MGHDK; CDR2 reads SYGVNS. CDR3 bases: TGTGCCAGCGGTTCCGGACTAGCGGGGGTAGAGACCCAGTACTTC. It translates to CASGSGLAGVETQYF.

This clone was seen just once. The rearrangement uses TRBV5-1 and TRBJ2-2, with unresolved D. This CDR3 contains 13 residues. Germline assignment: CDR1 SGHRS and CDR2 YFSETQ. V gave up 4 bases and J gave up 0 bases, with 4 bases separating them. The DNA for the CDR3 is TGCGCCAGCAGCGCAACGAACACCGGGGAGCTGTTTTTT. Amino acids: CASSATNTGELFF.